This T cell receptor beta chain was observed in a study of shared clonotypes between healthy human individuals (dated by TCRdb to the early 2020s). For context, the study as a whole: The cohort comprised a couple of women and a few men aged 18 to 49 years. For each donor, CD4 naive and CD4 memory were each run on three plates, CD8 naive on two plates, and CD8 memory on one plate. The study deeply sequenced blood TCR repertoires of about five healthy adults to estimate repertoire size and the extent of clonotype sharing between individuals. To increase sequencing depth and limit assay-specific biases, TCR repertoire library preparation and sequencing were carried out by different laboratories using diverse techniques. Each donor's leukapheresis produced roughly between roughly 0.85 and 9.5 billion PBMCs.

Using the deep immunoSEQ assay, TCR CDR3 regions were amplified from genomic DNA by multiplex PCR. Extracted genomic DNA from each cell subset was spread evenly across all wells of several immunoSEQ 96-well plates, with each plate serving as a replicate. For sorted subsets, roughly 0.2 ug genomic DNA, equal to 30,000 to 35,000 T cell genomes, was loaded into each replicate PCR. Purified libraries were measured with a Qubit 3.0 fluorometer, size-checked on a Bioanalyzer 2100, and measured again with the KAPA Library Quantification kit. Every immunoSEQ 96-well plate was sequenced on a dedicated single-read 150-cycle Illumina NextSeq 550 flow cell. Per the original workflow: Because only junctional sequences without quality scores were contained in the immunoSEQ output, filtering matching that applied to full-length reads could not be performed. To assign V/J genes and CDR3, sequences were annotated against IMGT germline references using PyIR, a Python wrapper for IgBLAST v1.9. Any read was removed if the V/J assignment was weak (E-value above 1e-6), the CDR3 was missing, or the read contained stop codons, out-of-frame junctions, or ambiguous translated residues. V3J clonotypes were defined by identical inferred V gene, J gene, and CDR3 amino acid sequence. Percentage overlap between repertoires was calculated by dividing the number of shared unique clonotypes by the size of the smaller repertoire. Richness of each repertoire was evaluated using RTK rarefaction, the Chao1 estimator, and Recon v2.1 estimates of unobserved clonotypes. Generation probabilities were computed with OLGA for all TCRbeta clonotypes obtained by the gDNA method from several donors. Not all clones reach the TCRdb copy of this immuneACCESS table, which keeps in-frame sequences only. Checked studies attribute under half of the gap to unresolved V genes and leave the rest unexplained. V and J calls and clone size are those listed in that table; D and trimming were worked out from the DNA. In all, the sample holds some 2,500,000 clones, and roughly 90% of those were seen once. The leading ten clones occupy approximately 0.39% of the sample.

Notes on this clone: It has no known antigen specificity. There are no base qualities to consult, and no much larger clone falls within one base.

CDR1 and CDR2 (MNHEY, SVGAGI) derive from the germline V gene. Spanning cysteine to phenylalanine, the CDR3 consists of 15 amino acids. Of all the DNA, just the CDR3 is kept, 45 bases in frame from base 1. Trimming takes 2 bases off V and 3 bases off J; junction bases not matched to a gene: 4. Healthy HIV-negative adults with no recently reported acute infections or vaccinations were included as donors. Only Caucasian adults living in Nashville, Tennessee, USA were represented among the donors. CD4+ T cells were enriched by magnetic negative selection, after which naive cells were positively selected on CD45RA and the negative fraction was taken as the memory subset. Blood was obtained by leukapheresis, after which PBMCs were separated by Ficoll-Histopaque density gradient centrifugation and cryopreserved in liquid nitrogen vapor phase. Purity and quantity of every magnetically sorted T cell population were checked by analytical flow cytometry. From each sorted fraction, genomic DNA was isolated and quantified by UV absorbance on a Nanodrop 2000c.

Broad study findings and their caveats: Pairwise subsampling led to the expectation that sequencing depth would affect the degree of clonotype sharing among donors. When a handful of donors were compared, the shared fraction of clonotypes was about 5.4% for naive CD4, 3.5% to 4% for naive CD8, 2.3% for memory CD4, and around 0.37% for memory CD8. Sampling was limited to blood, and TCR repertoires in tissue likely differ from TCR repertoires in blood. Larger estimated clonotype richness was generally found for naive subsets than for memory subsets. Even with the large sequencing depth, rarefaction of the sorted-subset datasets indicated that sequencing was incomplete. The small number of donors limited the genetic and exposure-history diversity represented. Compared with non-shared clonotypes, the clonotypes found in all four sorted-subset donors had higher generation probabilities.

Sequenced sample: naive CD4+ T cells from PBMCs. The sample's cell subset or site, from its label and the paper: CD45RA+ positively selected. The chain employs TRBV6-5 and TRBJ1-1, with 9 bases in between that match TRBD1. This clonotype was sampled from a man between 18 and 29 years old in good health. Some clones in this sample may be carry-over from other donors' samples. The CDR3 protein sequence reads: CASSYTGQGDTEAFF. The sequenced DNA is TGTGCCAGCAGTTACACGGGACAGGGTGACACTGAAGCTTTCTTT.